The clone carrying this TCR beta chain was seen repeatedly, ten times or more. The sample belongs to a study of CD8+CD57+ T cells in acquired aplastic anemia. Study details: Sorting CD4+ and CD8+ cells gave DNA averaging around 3 ug.

Flow cytometry had shown expanded CD8+CD57+ cells in the patients chosen for sequencing. Blood sampling was performed on the patients, and none of them had received therapy by then. For CDR3 and TCR beta VDJ profiling, genomic DNA was the template used. TCRdb analysed the reads with MiXCR anew, one entry per CDR3 protein. Of about 180,000 distinct CDR3 sequences listed, roughly 50% are singletons. Trimming removed 2 bases at V and 3 bases at J, with 8 bases between. This CDR3 comprises 13 residues. Per the germline V gene, CDR1 is SGHTA and CDR2 is FQGNSA. Sequenced material: sorted CD4+, CD8+, or CD8+CD57+ T cells (not recorded which) from PBMCs. The chain couples TRBV7-2 to TRBJ2-7; D is uncertain. The receptor was derived from a human donor with aplastic anemia. The CDR3 DNA is TGTGCCAGCAGCTTAAACAGCCACTACGAGCAGTACTTC. Encoded protein: CASSLNSHYEQYF.